This TCR beta chain was recorded in a study of human T cells and chemical hapten exposure. General observations from the study: Positively correlated with patch test score were the counts of PT1 expanded TCRs.

Time point described: patch test 1, 2 weeks after DPC sensitization. The sample's treatment: therapeutic diphenylcyclopropenone sensitization with weekly scalp DPC. Ten or more counts support this clonotype. Its antigen is not identified. There are 14 residues in the CDR3. Trimming took 3 bases from V and 5 from J; bases not matched to a gene: 7. Looked up from germline, CDR1 is LGHNA and CDR2 is YSLEER. From the RACE reads, TCRdb called clonotypes with MiXCR, one entry per CDR3 protein. The table includes 300,000 to 400,000 distinct CDR3 sequences, around 7% detected once. Sequencing was performed on whole blood, taken in connection with sensitization to the hapten diphenylcyclopropenone (DPC). This chain uses TRBV4-3 with TRBJ2-7; the match to TRBD1 covers 7 bases. The receptor's source is a woman younger than 35 with alopecia areata. Some clones in this sample may be carry-over from other donors' samples. The DNA for the CDR3 is TGCGCCAGCAGCCAGCACGACAGGGATGACGAGCAGTACTTC. Amino acids: CASSQHDRDDEQYF.